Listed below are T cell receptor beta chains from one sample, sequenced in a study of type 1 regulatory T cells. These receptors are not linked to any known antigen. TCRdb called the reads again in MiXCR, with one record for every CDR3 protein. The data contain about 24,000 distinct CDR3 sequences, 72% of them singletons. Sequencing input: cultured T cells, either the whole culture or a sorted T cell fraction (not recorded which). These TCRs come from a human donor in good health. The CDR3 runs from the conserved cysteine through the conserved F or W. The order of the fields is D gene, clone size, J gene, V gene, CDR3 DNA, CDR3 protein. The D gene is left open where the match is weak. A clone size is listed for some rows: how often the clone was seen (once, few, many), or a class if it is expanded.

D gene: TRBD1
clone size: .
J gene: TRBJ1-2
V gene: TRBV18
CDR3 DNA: TGTGCCAGTTCCAATATCGGGACAGGATTTGGCTATGGCTACACCTTC
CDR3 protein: CASSNIGTGFGYGYTF

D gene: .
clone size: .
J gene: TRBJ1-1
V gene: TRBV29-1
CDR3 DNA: TGCAGCGTCCAGCGGGGGGCGAACACTGAAGCTTTCTTT
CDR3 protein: CSVQRGANTEAFF

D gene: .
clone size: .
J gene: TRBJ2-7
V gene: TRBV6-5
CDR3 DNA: TGTGCCAGCAGTTACTCGAGTGGTTCCCTCTACGAGCAGTACTTC
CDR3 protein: CASSYSSGSLYEQYF

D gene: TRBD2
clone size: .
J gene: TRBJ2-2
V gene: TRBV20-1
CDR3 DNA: TGCAGTGCTGAATACTACGGACTAGCGATGGCCGGGGAGCTGTTTTTT
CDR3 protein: CSAEYYGLAMAGELFF

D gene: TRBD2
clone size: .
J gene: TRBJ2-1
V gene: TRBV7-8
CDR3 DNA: TGTGCCAGCAGCTTGACCGGGACTACGAATTACAATGAGCAGTTCTTC
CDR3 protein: CASSLTGTTNYNEQFF

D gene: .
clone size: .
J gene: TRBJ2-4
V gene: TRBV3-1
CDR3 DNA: TGTGCCAGCAGCCAAGAAGTGGCAGGGGCCAAAGTAGCCAAAAACATTCAGTACTTC
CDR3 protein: CASSQEVAGAKVAKNIQYF

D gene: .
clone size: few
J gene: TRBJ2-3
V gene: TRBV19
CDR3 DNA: TGTGCCAGTAGTACCGGAGGAGGCTCAGATACGCAGTATTTT
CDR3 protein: CASSTGGGSDTQYF

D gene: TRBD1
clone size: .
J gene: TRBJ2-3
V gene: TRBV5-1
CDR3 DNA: TGCGCCAGCAGCGTGACAGGGGCTAGCACAGATACGCAGTATTTT
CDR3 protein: CASSVTGASTDTQYF

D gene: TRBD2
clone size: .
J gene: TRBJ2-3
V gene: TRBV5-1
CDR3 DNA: TGCGCCAGCAGCGCCGGGACTAGCGGGGTCACAGATACGCAGTATTTT
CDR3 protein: CASSAGTSGVTDTQYF

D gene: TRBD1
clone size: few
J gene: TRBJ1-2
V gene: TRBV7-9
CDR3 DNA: TGTGCCAGCAGTCACGACAGGGCGGTCGGCTACACCTTC
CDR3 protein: CASSHDRAVGYTF

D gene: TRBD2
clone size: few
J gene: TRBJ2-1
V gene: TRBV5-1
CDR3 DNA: TGCGCCAGCAGCCCCGGAGGAGCGGGGAACAATGAGCAGTTCTTC
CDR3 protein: CASSPGGAGNNEQFF

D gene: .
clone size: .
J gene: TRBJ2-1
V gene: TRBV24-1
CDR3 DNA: TGTGCCACCCGGGCGGCAGCGGAGGACAATGAGCAGTTCTTC
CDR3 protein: CATRAAAEDNEQFF

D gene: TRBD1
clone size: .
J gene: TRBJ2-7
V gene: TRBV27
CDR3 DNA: TGTGCCAGCAGTCTGACAGGGGACGGCTACGAGCAGTACTTC
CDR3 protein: CASSLTGDGYEQYF

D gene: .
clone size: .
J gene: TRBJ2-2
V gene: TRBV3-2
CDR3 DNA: TGTGCCAGCAGCGGCAGCGGGGAGGTCACCGGGGAGCTGTTTTTT
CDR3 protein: CASSGSGEVTGELFF

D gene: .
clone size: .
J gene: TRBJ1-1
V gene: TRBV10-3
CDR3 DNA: TGTGCCATCAGTGAAACAGGGAAGGGCACTGAAGCTTTCTTT
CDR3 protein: CAISETGKGTEAFF

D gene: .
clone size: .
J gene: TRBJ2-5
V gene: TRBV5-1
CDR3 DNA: TGCGCCAGCAGCCCCCCTGAGCCAGGGCTGGAGACCCAGTACTTC
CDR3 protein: CASSPPEPGLETQYF

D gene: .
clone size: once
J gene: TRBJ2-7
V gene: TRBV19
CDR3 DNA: TGTGCCAGTAGTATAGCGGGCAGTATGGGCGAGCAGTACTTC
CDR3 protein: CASSIAGSMGEQYF

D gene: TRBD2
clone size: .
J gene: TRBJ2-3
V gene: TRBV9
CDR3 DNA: TGTGCCAGCAGCGTAGGTGCGGGGGGGCAAACAGATACGCAGTATTTT
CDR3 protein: CASSVGAGGQTDTQYF

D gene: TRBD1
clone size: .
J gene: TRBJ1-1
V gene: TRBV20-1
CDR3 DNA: TGCAGTGCCCGGACAGGGGGCGTTCTGGGGGCTTTCTTT
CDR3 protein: CSARTGGVLGAFF

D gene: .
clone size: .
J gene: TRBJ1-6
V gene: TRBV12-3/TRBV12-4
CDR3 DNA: TGTGCCAGCAGTTTGGGGGGAGGCTCACCCCTCCACTTT
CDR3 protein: CASSLGGGSPLHF

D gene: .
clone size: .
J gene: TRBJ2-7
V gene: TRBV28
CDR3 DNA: TGTGCCAGCAGTTTAAGGCAGGTCTCCTACGAGCAGTACTTC
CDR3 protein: CASSLRQVSYEQYF

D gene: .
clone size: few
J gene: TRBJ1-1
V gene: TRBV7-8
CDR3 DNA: TGTGCCAGCAGCTTCGGTTATTCTGAAGCTTTCTTT
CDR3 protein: CASSFGYSEAFF

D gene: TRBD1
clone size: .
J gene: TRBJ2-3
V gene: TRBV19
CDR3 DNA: TGTGCCAGTCGGGGCTTCATGGGACAGAAGACAGATACGCAGTATTTT
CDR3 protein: CASRGFMGQKTDTQYF

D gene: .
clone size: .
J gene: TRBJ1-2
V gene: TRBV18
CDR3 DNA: TGTGCCAGCTCACCAGTTCAGGGACTTAACTATGGCTACACCTTC
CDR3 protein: CASSPVQGLNYGYTF

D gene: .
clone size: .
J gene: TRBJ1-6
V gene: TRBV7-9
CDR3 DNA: TGTGCCAGCAGCTTACAGGAGGGTTCACCCCTCCACTTT
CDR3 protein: CASSLQEGSPLHF

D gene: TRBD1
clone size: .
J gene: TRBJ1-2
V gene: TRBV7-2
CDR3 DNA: TGTGCCAGCAGCCGCCTGACAGGGAACTATGGCTACACCTTC
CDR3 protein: CASSRLTGNYGYTF

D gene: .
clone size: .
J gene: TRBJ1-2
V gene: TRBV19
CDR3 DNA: TGTGCCAGTAGTATAGGTCGACTCGTACAGGGCCGATACCTCTATGGCTACACCTTC
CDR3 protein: CASSIGRLVQGRYLYGYTF

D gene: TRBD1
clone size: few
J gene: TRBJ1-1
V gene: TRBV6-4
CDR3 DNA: TGTGCCAGCAGTGACGGGGGGGACAGGGAGAGGAACACTGAAGCTTTCTTT
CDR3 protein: CASSDGGDRERNTEAFF

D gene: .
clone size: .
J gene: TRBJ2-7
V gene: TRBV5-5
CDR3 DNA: TGTGCCAGCAGCTGGAAGACCTACGAGCAGTACTTC
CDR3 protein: CASSWKTYEQYF

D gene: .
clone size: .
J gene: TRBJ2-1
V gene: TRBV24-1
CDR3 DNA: TGTGCCACCAGTGATTTAGGCGGATCCAGCTCCTACAATGAGCAGTTCTTC
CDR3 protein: CATSDLGGSSSYNEQFF

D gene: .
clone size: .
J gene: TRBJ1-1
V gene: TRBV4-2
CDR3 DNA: TGTGCCAGCAGCCGGGCAGGGGCGAATGAAGCTTTCTTT
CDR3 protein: CASSRAGANEAFF

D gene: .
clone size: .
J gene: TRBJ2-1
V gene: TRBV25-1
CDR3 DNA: TGTGCCAGCAGTACACGATGGGGGGGCGATGAGCAGTTCTTC
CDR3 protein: CASSTRWGGDEQFF

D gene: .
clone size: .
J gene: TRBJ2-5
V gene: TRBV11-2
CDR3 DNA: TGTGCCAGCAGCTTAGAAGGGGGGGGGACCCAGTACTTC
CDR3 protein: CASSLEGGGTQYF

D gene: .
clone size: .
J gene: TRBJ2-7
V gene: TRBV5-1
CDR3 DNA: TGCGCCAGCAGTGGCTCTCAGGGTTCCTACGAGCAGTACTTC
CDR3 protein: CASSGSQGSYEQYF

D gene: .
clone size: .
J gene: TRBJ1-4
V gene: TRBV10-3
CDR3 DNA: TGTGCCATCAGCGGCGGGTTATCAACTAATGAAAAACTGTTTTTT
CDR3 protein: CAISGGLSTNEKLFF

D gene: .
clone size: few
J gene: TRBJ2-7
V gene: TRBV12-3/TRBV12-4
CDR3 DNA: TGTGCCAGCAGTTTTTTAGTTCACGAGCAGTACTTC
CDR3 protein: CASSFLVHEQYF

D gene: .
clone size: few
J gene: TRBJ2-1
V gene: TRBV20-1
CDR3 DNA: TGCAGTGCTAGAGCGGGGGCCTCCTACAATGAGCAGTTCTTC
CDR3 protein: CSARAGASYNEQFF

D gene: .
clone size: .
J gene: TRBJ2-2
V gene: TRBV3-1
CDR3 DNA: TGTGCCAGCAGCTTCGGGGACGGGGAGCTGTTTTTT
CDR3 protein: CASSFGDGELFF

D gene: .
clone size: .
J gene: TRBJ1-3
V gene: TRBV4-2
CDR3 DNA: TGTGCCAGCAGCCAAGACGGGAGGGGGGGCTCTGGAAACACCATATATTTT
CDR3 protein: CASSQDGRGGSGNTIYF

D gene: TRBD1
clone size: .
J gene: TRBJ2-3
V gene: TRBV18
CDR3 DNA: TGTGCCAGCTCACCGGGACAGGGGGCGTCCGGCACAGATACGCAGTATTTT
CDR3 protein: CASSPGQGASGTDTQYF

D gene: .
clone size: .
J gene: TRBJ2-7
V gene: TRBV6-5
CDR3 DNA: TGTGCCAGCAGTTCCGGGACAACGGACCCCTACGAGCAGTACTTC
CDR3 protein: CASSSGTTDPYEQYF

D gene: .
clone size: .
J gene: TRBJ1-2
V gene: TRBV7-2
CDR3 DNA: TGTGCCAGCAGCCCGGCCGGCGGGGCCTATGGCTACACCTTC
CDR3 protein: CASSPAGGAYGYTF

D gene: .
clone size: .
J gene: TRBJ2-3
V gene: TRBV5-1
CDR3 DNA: TGCGCCAGCAGCTTGGCCAGGGTGAACACAGATACGCAGTATTTT
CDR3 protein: CASSLARVNTDTQYF

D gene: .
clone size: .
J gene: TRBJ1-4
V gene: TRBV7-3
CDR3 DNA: TGTGCCAGCAGCTTAAGGGGGGGTATCGGTGAAAAACTGTTTTTT
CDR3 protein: CASSLRGGIGEKLFF

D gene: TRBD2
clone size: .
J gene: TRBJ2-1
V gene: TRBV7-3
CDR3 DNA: TGTGCCAGCAGCTCGGAGCGGGGGGCTTACAATGAGCAGTTCTTC
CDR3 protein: CASSSERGAYNEQFF

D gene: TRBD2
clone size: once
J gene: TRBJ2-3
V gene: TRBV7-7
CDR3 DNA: TGTGCTAGCAGCTTAGCGGGACTAGCGGGGAACACAGATACGCAGTATTTT
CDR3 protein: CASSLAGLAGNTDTQYF

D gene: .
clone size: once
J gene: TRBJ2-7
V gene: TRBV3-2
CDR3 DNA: TGTGCCAGCAGCCCAGAAGATCACAGGGATCGGTCGCTTGACGAGCAGTACTTC
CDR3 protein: CASSPEDHRDRSLDEQYF

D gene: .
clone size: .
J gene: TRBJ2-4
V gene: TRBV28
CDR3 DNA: TGTGCCAGCAGTCCCCCGACGGACTTTAAAAACATTCAGTACTTC
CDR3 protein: CASSPPTDFKNIQYF

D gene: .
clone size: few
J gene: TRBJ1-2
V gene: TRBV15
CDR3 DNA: TGTGCCACCAGCAGAGATGTGGTGCCGGAGGGCTACACCTTC
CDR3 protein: CATSRDVVPEGYTF

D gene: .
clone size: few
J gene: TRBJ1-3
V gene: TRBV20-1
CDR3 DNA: TGCAGTGCTAGGGAAGGGGGTTCTGGAAACACCATATATTTT
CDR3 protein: CSAREGGSGNTIYF

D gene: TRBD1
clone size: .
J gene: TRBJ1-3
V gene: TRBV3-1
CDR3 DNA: TGTGCCAGCAGCCCCCGGGACAGGGCGTTTTCCTCTGGAAACACCATATATTTT
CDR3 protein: CASSPRDRAFSSGNTIYF

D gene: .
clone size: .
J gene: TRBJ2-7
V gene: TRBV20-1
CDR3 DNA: TGCAGTGCTAGAGAGGCCAGGGGAACCTACGAGCAGTACTTC
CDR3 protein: CSAREARGTYEQYF

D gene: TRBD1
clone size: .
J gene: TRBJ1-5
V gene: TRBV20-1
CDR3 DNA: TGCAGTGCTAGAGAACAAAGGGGACAGGGGGCAAATCAGCCCCAGCATTTT
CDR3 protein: CSAREQRGQGANQPQHF

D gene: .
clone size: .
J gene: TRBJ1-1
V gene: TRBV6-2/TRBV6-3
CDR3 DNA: TGTGCCAGCAGTCTCTTTTTGGAAAGGAAGGCTGAAGCTTTCTTT
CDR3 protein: CASSLFLERKAEAFF

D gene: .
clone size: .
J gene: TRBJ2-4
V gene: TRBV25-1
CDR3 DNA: TGTGCCAGCAGTGAATTGGTAGGGTTTTACAAATTAGCCAAAAACATTCAGTACTTC
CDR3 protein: CASSELVGFYKLAKNIQYF

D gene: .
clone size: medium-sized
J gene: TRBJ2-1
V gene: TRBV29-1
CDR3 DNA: TGCAGCGTTGAAAGGGGGTACCTCTACAATGAGCAGTTCTTC
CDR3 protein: CSVERGYLYNEQFF

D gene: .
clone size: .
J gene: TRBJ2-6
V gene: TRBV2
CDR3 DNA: TGTGCCAACAGTGAAACGTTTGCCGGGGCCAACGTCCTGACTTTC
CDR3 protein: CANSETFAGANVLTF

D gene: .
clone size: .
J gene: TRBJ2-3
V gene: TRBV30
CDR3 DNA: TGTGCCTGGGGCCCAGACCTCAATGGTCCGCAGTATTTT
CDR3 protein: CAWGPDLNGPQYF